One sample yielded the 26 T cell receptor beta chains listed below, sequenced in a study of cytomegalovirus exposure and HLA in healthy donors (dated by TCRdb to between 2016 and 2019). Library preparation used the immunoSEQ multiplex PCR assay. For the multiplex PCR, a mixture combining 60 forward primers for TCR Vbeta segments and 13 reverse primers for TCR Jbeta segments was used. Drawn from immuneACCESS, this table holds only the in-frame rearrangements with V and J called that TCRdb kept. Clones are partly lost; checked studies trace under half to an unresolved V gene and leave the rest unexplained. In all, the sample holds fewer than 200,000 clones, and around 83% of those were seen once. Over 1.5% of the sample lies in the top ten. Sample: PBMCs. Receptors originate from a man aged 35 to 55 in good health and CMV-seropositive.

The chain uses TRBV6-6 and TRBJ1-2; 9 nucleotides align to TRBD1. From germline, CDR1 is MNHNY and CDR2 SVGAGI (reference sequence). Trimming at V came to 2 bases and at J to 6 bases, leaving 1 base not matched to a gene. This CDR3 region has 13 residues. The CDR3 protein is CASSYGTGNGYTF. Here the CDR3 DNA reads TGTGCCAGCAGTTACGGGACAGGGAATGGCTACACCTTC.

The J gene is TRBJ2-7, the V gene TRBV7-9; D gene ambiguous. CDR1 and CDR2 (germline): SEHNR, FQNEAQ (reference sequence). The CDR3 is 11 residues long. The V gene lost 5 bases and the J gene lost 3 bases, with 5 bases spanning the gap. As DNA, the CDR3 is TGTGCCAGCAGCCCTCTCTACGAGCAGTACTTC. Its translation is CASSPLYEQYF.

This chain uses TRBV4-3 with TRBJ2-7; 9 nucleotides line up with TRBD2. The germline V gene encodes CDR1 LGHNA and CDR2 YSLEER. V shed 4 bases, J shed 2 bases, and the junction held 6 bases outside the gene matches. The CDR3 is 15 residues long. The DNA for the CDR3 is TGCGCCAGCAGCCGATATAGCGGGAGCCCCTACGAGCAGTACTTC. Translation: CASSRYSGSPYEQYF.

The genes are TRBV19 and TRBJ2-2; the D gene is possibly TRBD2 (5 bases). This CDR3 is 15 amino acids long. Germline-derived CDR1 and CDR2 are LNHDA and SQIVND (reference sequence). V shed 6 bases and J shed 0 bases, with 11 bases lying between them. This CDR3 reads CASRWRPTNTGELFF. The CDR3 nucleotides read TGTGCCAGTAGGTGGAGGCCGACGAACACCGGGGAGCTGTTTTTT.

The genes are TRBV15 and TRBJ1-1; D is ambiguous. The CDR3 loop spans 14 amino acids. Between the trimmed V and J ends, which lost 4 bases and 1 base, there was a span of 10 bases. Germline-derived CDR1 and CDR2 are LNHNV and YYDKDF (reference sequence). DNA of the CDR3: TGTGCCACCAGCAAGGACTTAACGAACACTGAAGCTTTCTTT. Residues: CATSKDLTNTEAFF.

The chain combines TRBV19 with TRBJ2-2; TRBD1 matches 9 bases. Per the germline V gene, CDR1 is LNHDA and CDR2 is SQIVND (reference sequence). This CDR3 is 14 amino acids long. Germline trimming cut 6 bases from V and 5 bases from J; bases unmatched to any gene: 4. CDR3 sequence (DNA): TGTGCCAGTAGCATACAGGGGGCGACCGGGGAGCTGTTTTTT. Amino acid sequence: CASSIQGATGELFF.

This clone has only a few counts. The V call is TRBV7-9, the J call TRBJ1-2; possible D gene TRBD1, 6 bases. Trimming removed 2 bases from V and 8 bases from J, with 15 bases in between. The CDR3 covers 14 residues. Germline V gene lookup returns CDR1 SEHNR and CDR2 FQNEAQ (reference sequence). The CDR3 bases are TGTGCCAGCAGCTTATCTTCGGGGGGACACGGCTACACCTTC. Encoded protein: CASSLSSGGHGYTF.

This CDR3 reads CAWSSPRGGALGSDTQYF. The CDR3 DNA reads TGTGCCTGGAGTTCCCCCCGAGGTGGGGCCCTAGGTTCAGATACGCAGTATTTT. The V gene is TRBV30, the J gene TRBJ2-3; weak D call: TRBD1 (5 bases). With 2 bases removed from V and 4 bases from J, the gap between germline ends came to 25 bases. The germline V gene has CDR1 GTSNPN and CDR2 SVGIG (reference sequence). CDR3 length equals 18 residues.

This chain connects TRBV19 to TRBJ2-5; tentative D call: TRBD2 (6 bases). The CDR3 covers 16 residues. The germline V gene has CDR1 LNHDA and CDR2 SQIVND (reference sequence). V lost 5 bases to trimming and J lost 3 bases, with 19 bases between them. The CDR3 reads CASSHRPGRGEETQYF. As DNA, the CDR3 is TGTGCCAGTAGTCATCGTCCGGGCCGCGGGGAAGAGACCCAGTACTTC.

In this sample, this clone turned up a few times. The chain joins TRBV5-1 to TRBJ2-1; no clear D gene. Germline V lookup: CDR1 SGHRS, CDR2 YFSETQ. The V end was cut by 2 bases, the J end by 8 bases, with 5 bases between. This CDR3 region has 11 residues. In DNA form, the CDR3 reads TGCGCCAGCAGCTTACGGGATGAGCAGTTCTTC. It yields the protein CASSLRDEQFF.

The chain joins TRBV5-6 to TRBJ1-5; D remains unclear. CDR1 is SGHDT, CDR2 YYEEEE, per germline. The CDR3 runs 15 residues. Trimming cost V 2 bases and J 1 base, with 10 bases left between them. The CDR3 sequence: CASSLSQASNQPQHF. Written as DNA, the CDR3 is TGTGCCAGCAGCTTATCGCAGGCAAGCAATCAGCCCCAGCATTTT.

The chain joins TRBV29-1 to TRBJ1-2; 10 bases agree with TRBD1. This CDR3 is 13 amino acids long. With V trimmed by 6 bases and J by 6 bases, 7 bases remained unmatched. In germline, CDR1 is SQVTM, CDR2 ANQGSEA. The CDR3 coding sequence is TGCAGCGTAGAGACAGGGGGCTGGGATGGCTACACCTTC. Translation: CSVETGGWDGYTF.

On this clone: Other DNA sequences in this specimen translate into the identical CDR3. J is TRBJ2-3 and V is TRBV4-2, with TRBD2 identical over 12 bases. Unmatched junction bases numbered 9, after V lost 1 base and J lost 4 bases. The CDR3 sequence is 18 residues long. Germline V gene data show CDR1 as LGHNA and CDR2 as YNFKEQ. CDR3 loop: CASSQGTSGRYLADTQYF. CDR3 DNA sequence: TGTGCCAGCAGCCAAGGAACTAGCGGGAGGTATCTCGCAGATACGCAGTATTTT.

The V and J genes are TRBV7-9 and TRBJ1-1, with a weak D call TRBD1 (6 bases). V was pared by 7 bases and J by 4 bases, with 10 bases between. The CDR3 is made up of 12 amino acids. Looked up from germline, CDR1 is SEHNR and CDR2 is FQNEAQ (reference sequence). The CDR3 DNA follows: TGTGCCAGCACCAGGGGAGTCACTGAAGCTTTCTTT. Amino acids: CASTRGVTEAFF.

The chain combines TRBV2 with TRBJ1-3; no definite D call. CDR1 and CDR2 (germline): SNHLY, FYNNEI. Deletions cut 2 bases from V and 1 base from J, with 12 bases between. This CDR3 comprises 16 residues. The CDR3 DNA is TGTGCCAGCAGTGAAACAGCGGGAGCGTCTGGAAACACCATATATTTT. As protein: CASSETAGASGNTIYF.

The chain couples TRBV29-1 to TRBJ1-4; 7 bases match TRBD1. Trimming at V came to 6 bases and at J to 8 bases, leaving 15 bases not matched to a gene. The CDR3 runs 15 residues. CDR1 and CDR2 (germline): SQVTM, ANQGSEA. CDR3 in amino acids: CSVGALTGIHEKLFF. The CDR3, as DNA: TGCAGCGTCGGGGCGCTGACAGGGATCCACGAAAAACTGTTTTTT.

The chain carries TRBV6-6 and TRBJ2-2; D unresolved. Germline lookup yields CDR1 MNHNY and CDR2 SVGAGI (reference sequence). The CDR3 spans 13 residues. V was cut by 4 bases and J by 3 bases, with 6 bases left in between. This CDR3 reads CASSLDYTGELFF. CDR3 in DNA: TGTGCCAGCAGTTTAGACTACACCGGGGAGCTGTTTTTT.

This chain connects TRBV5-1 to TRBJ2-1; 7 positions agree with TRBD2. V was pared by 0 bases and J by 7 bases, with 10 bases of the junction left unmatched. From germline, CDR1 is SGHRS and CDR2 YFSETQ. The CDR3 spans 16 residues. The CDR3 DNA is TGCGCCAGCAGCTTGGATGGGGGAGGGCCATTGAATGAGCAGTTCTTC. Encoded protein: CASSLDGGGPLNEQFF. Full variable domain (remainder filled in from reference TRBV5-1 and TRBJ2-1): KAGVTQTPRYLIKTRGQQVTLSCSPISGHRSVSWYQQTPGQGLQFLFEYFSETQRNKGNFPGRFSGRQFSNSRSEMNVSTLELGDSALYLCASSLDGGGPLNEQFFGPGTRLTVL.

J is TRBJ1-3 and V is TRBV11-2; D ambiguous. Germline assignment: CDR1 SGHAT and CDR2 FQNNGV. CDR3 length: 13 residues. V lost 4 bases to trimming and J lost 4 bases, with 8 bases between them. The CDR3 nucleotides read TGTGCCAGCAGCTCCAGCGGAGGAAACACCATATATTTT. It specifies CASSSSGGNTIYF.

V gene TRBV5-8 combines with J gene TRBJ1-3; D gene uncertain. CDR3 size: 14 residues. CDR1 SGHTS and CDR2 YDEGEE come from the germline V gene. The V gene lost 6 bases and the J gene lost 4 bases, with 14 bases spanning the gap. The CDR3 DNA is TGTGCCAGCAACAAGGAGCGACGAGGAAACACCATATATTTT. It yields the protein CASNKERRGNTIYF.

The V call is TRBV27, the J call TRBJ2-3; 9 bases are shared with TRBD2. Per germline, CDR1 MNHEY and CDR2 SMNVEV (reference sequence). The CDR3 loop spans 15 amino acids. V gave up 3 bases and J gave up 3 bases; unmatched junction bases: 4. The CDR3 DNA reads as TGTGCCAGCAGTTTTAGCGGGAGCGGTACAGATACGCAGTATTTT. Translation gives CASSFSGSGTDTQYF.

This CDR3 is CASSTGQVQETQYF. In DNA, the CDR3 is TGTGCCAGCAGTACGGGACAGGTTCAAGAGACCCAGTACTTC. The chain couples TRBV6-5 to TRBJ2-5, with 8 nucleotides matching TRBD1. Germline V gene sequence: CDR1 MNHEY, CDR2 SVGAGI. Trimming cost V 5 bases and J 2 bases; bases outside gene matches: 4. The CDR3 contains 14 residues.

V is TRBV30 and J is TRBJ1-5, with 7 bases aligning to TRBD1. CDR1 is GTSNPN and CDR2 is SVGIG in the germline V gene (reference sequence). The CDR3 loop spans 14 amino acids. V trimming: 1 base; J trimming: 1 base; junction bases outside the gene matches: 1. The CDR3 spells CAWSGGQSNQPQHF. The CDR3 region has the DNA TGTGCCTGGAGTGGGGGACAGAGCAATCAGCCCCAGCATTTT. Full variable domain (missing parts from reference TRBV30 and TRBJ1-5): SQTIHQWPATLVQPVGSPLSLECTVEGTSNPNLYWYRQAAGRGLQLLFYSVGIGQISSEVPQNLSASRPQDRQFILSSKKLLLSDSGFYLCAWSGGQSNQPQHFGDGTRLSIL.

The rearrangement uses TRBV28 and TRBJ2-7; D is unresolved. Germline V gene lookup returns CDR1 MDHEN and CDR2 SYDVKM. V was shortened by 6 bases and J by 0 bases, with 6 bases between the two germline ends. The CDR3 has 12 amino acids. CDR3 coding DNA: TGTGCCAGCAGCCCTAGCTCCTACGAGCAGTACTTC. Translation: CASSPSSYEQYF.

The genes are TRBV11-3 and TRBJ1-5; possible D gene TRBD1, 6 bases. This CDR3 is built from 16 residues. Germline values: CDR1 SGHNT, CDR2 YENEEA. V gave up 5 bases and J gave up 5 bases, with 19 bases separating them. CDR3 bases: TGTGCCAGCAGCCCCAGTGGGACACTTACCTATCAGCCCCAGCATTTT. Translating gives CASSPSGTLTYQPQHF.

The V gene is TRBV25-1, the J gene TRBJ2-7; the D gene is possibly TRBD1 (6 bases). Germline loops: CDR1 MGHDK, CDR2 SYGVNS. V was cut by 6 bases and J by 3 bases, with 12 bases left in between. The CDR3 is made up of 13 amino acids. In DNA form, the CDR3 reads TGTGCCAGCAGGGGGACACCGAACTACGAGCAGTACTTC. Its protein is CASRGTPNYEQYF.